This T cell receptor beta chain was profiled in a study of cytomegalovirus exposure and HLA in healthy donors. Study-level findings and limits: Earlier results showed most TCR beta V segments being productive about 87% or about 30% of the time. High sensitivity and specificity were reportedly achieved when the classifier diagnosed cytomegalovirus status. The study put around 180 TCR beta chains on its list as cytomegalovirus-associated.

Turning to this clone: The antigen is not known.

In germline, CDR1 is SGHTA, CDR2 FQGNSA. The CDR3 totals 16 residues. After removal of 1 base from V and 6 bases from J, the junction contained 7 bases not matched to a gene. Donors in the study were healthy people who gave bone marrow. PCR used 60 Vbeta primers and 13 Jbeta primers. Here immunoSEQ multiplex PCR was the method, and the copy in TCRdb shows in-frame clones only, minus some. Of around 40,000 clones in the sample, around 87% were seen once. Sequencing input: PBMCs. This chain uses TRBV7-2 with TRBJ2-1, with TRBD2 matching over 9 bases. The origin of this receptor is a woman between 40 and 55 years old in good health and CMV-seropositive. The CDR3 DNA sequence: TGTGCCAGCAGCTTAGGTTCCAGCGGGGGGTTCAATGAGCAGTTCTTC. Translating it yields CASSLGSSGGFNEQFF.